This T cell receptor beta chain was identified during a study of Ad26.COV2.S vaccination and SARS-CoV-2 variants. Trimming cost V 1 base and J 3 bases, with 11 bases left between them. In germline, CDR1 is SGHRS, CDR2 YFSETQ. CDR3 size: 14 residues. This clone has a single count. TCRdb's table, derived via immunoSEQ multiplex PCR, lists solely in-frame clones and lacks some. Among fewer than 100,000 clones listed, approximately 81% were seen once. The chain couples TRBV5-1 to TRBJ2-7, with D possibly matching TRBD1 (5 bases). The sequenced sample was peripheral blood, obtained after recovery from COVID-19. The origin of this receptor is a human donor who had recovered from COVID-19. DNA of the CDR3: TGCGCCAGCAGCTTGTCAGGGAAAGACTACGAGCAGTACTTC. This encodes CASSLSGKDYEQYF.